The clone carrying this T cell receptor (beta chain) occurred many times. The antigen remains undetermined. This library used roughly 400 ng RNA and molecular barcoded adaptors spanning alpha/delta and beta/gamma chains. In TCRdb, the reads were re-called with MiXCR into one record per CDR3 protein. The data show under 150,000 distinct CDR3 sequences, with 13% seen just once and more than 6.5% held by the top ten. At the time of active disease, bone marrow was collected from every patient. This entry comes from a study of read filtering for tumor transcriptome and immune sequencing. Looking at the study overall: 8 or 9 patients were R-ISS I, 16 were R-ISS II, 7 were R-ISS III. Transcriptome libraries were built from DNase-treated RNA. Study-wide results and limits: IR-seq and RNA-seq agreed better without single-read clonotypes.

The CDR3 extends over 15 amino acids. CDR1 and CDR2 (germline): SGHVS, FNYEAQ. V lost 5 bases and J lost 6, with 20 bases in between. The origin of this receptor is a donor older than 35 with multiple myeloma. Sequencing was performed on a population of CD138-negative cells sorted from bone marrow. The chain employs TRBV7-6 and TRBJ2-7; D is perhaps TRBD1 or TRBD2 (5 bases each). Written as DNA, the CDR3 is TGTGCCAGCAGCCCAGAGGGGCGGGCTTACAGCGAGCAGTACTTC. Protein product: CASSPEGRAYSEQYF.